Each of the 15 T cell receptor beta chains below was sequenced from the same sample in a study of shared clonotypes between healthy human individuals. The protocol was immunoSEQ multiplex PCR, while the TCRdb copy is restricted to in-frame clones and leaves out a portion. Counted here are 550,000 to 800,000 clones, approximately 79% occurring once; the ten biggest clones make up less than 2%. The sequenced sample consisted of memory CD4+ T cells sorted from blood. Subset denoted: CD45RA-negative fraction. These receptors all stem from a woman in her 30s in good health.

This clone was detected ten times or more. Other DNA sequences in the same sample also yield this CDR3. The chain carries TRBV5-8 and TRBJ2-3; D call uncertain. V was trimmed by 1 base and J by 4 bases, leaving 4 bases between them. CDR3 length equals 12 residues. Germline V gene lookup returns CDR1 SGHTS and CDR2 YDEGEE. CDR3 in amino acids: CASSLRADTQYF. Here the CDR3 DNA reads TGTGCCAGCAGCTTGCGGGCAGATACGCAGTATTTT.

In its sample, this clone was seen once. The V gene is TRBV4-1, the J gene TRBJ2-7; no reliable D call. In germline, CDR1 is MGHRA, CDR2 YSYEKL. V was pared by 4 bases and J by 4 bases, with 17 bases between. CDR3 size: 15 residues. CDR3 DNA: TGCGCCAGCAGCCGCCCGGACCGAGCCGATTACGAGCAGTACTTC. Its translation: CASSRPDRADYEQYF.

The chain uses TRBV28 and TRBJ2-1; D gene uncertain. Trimming took off 7 bases at V and 12 bases at J, with 16 bases between the two ends. Per the germline V gene, CDR1 is MDHEN and CDR2 is SYDVKM. The CDR3 is made up of 12 amino acids. CDR3 region: CASTSSPLGQFF. CDR3 sequence (DNA): TGTGCCAGCACCTCGTCCCCCCTCGGGCAGTTCTTC.

The rearrangement joins TRBV29-1 to TRBJ2-2, with 11 bases lining up with TRBD1. The V gene's germline CDR1 is SQVTM and CDR2 ANQGSEA. J gave up 4 bases and V 3 bases, and 4 bases lay outside the gene matches. The CDR3 has 15 amino acids. CDR3 region: CSVEDRGLGTGELFF. The CDR3 coding sequence is TGCAGCGTTGAGGACAGGGGGCTCGGCACCGGGGAGCTGTTTTTT.

V is TRBV21-1 and J is TRBJ2-1; the DNA was not used to check the table's D call, TRBD2. TRBV21-1 constitutes a pseudogene. The CDR3 consists of 16 residues. This CDR3 reads CASSKGASGRAHEQFF. DNA of the CDR3: TGTGCCAGCAGCAAAGGGGCTAGCGGGAGGGCCCATGAGCAGTTCTTC.

The V and J genes are TRBV6-1 and TRBJ2-7; 9 bases are shared with TRBD1. The CDR3 covers 15 residues. CDR1 and CDR2 (germline): MNHNS, SASEGT. With 6 bases clipped from V and 6 bases from J, the junction kept 12 bases outside the gene matches. The DNA for the CDR3 is TGTGCCAGCAGAAGTAGTGGGACAGGGTATGGCGAGCAGTACTTC. It encodes CASRSSGTGYGEQYF.

The chain couples TRBV11-3 to TRBJ2-2; D is unresolved. V was clipped by 5 bases and J by 3 bases, with 13 bases between them. CDR1 and CDR2 from the germline V gene are SGHNT and YENEEA. There are 15 residues in the CDR3. CDR3 nucleotides: TGTGCCAGCAGCCCAAGTAGATCGGACACCGGGGAGCTGTTTTTT. Its protein is CASSPSRSDTGELFF.

This clone has at least ten counts. The same CDR3 arises from other DNA sequences in this sample as well. The chain recombines TRBV9 with TRBJ1-1, with D hard to call. The germline CDR1 and CDR2 sequences are SGDLS and YYNGEE. Trimming left V 5 bases short and J 1 base short, with 12 bases between. The CDR3 spans 14 residues. CDR3 in amino acids: CASSRISTNTEAFF. CDR3 sequence (DNA): TGTGCCAGCAGTAGAATATCCACGAACACTGAAGCTTTCTTT.

The chain recombines TRBV2 with TRBJ2-1, with 9 bases aligning to TRBD2. The junction had 6 bases not matched to a gene; V was cut back by 5 bases and J by 7 bases. Germline assignment: CDR1 SNHLY and CDR2 FYNNEI. The CDR3 consists of 14 residues. The CDR3 here is CASSFSGGVNEQFF. In DNA, the CDR3 is TGTGCCAGCAGTTTTAGCGGGGGAGTAAATGAGCAGTTCTTC.

There are a few counts of this clone. The chain joins TRBV7-2 to TRBJ2-7; 7 bases map to TRBD1. This CDR3 contains 14 residues. V shed 6 bases, J shed 3 bases, and the junction held 8 bases outside the gene matches. Germline V gives CDR1 SGHTA, CDR2 FQGNSA. CDR3: CASRTQRDSYEQYF. The CDR3 DNA sequence: TGTGCCAGCAGAACCCAACGGGACAGCTACGAGCAGTACTTC.

The V and J genes are TRBV18 and TRBJ1-1; 9 nucleotides align to TRBD1. Germline loops: CDR1 KGHSH, CDR2 LQKENI. This CDR3 is 15 amino acids long. J was trimmed by 4 bases and V by 7 bases; bases with no gene match: 10. In DNA form, the CDR3 reads TGTGCCAGCTTCGAAACAGGGGGCGCATTCACTGAAGCTTTCTTT. Translation: CASFETGGAFTEAFF.

This clone was seen once. With a much larger clone just one base away, this may be a read error. Other DNA sequences in this specimen translate into the identical CDR3. This chain links TRBV27 with TRBJ2-7, with no clear D. V was shortened by 2 bases and J by 3 bases, with 2 bases between the two germline ends. The CDR3 has 11 residues. Germline CDR1 and CDR2: MNHEY and SMNVEV (reference sequence). Here the CDR3 reads CASSLSYEQYF. Here the CDR3 DNA reads TGTGCCAGCAGTTTAAGCTACGAGCAGTACTTC.

The V gene is TRBV11-2, the J gene TRBJ1-3; TRBD1 matches at 7 bases. V was pared by 5 bases and J by 2 bases, with 6 bases of the junction left unmatched. Germline V gives CDR1 SGHAT, CDR2 FQNNGV. The CDR3 sequence is 15 residues long. CDR3 in DNA: TGTGCCAGCAGCGGAACAGGGGTCCCTGGAAACACCATATATTTT. Amino acids: CASSGTGVPGNTIYF. The entire variable domain, with the rest obtained from reference TRBV11-2 and TRBJ1-3, is as follows: EAGVAQSPRYKIIEKRQSVAFWCNPISGHATLYWYQQILGQGPKLLIQFQNNGVVDDSQLPKDRFSAERLKGVDSTLKIQPAKLEDSAVYLCASSGTGVPGNTIYFGEGSWLTVV.

The V call is TRBV11-1, the J call TRBJ1-2, with 9 bases identical to TRBD1. Germline trimming cut 5 bases from V and 4 bases from J; bases unmatched to any gene: 8. CDR3 length: 15 residues. Per the germline V gene, CDR1 is SGHAT and CDR2 is FQDESV (reference sequence). Written as DNA, the CDR3 is TGTGCCAGCAGCAACAACAGGGGGCGCGGCTATGGCTACACCTTC. Translating gives CASSNNRGRGYGYTF.

This sequence joins TRBV28 and TRBJ1-2; the match to TRBD1 covers 7 bases. The V segment lost 7 bases and the J segment 0 bases; nucleotides outside the gene matches: 11. Germline CDR1 and CDR2: MDHEN and SYDVKM. The CDR3 loop spans 16 amino acids. The CDR3 loop is CASTVSGTASNYGYTF. The CDR3 DNA reads TGTGCCAGCACCGTTTCCGGGACAGCGTCTAACTATGGCTACACCTTC.